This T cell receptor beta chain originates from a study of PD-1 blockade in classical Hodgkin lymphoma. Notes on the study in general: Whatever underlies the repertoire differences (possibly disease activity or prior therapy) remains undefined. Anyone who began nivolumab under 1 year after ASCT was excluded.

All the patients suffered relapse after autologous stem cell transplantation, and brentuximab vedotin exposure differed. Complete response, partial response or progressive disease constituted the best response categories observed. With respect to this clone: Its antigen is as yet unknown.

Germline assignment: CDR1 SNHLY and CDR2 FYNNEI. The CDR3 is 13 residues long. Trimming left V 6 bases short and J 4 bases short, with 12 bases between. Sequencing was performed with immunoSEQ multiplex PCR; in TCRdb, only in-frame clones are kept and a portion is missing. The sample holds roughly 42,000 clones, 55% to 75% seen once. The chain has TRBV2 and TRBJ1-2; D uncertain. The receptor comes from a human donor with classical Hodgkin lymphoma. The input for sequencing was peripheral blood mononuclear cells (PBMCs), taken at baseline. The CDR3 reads CASRQVAFYGYTF. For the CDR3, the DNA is TGTGCCAGCAGGCAGGTGGCGTTCTATGGCTACACCTTC.